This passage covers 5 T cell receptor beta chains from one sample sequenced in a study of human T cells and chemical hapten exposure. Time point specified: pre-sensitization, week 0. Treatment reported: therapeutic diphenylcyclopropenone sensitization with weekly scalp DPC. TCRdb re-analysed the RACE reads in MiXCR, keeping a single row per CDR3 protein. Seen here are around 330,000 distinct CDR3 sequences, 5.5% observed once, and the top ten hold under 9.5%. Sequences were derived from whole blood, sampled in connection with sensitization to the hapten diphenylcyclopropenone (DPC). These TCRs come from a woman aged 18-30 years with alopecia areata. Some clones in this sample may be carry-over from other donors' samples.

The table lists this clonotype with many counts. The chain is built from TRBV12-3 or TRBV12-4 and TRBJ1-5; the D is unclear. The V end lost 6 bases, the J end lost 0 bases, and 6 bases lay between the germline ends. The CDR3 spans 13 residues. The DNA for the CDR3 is TGTGCCAGCAGGAGAGCTAGCAATCAGCCCCAGCATTTT. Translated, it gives CASRRASNQPQHF.

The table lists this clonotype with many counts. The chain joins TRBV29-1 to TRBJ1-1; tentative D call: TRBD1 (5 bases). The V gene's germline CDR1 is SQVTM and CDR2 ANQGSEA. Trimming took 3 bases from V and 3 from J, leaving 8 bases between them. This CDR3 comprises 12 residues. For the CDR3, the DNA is TGCAGCGTTGATCGAGGGGACACTGAAGCTTTCTTT. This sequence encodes CSVDRGDTEAFF.

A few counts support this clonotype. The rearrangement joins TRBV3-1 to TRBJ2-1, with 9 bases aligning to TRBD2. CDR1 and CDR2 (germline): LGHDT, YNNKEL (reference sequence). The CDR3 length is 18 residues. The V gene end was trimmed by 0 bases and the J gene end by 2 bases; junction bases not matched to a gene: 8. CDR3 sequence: CASSQEKGSGGPYNEQFF. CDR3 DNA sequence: TGTGCCAGCAGCCAAGAGAAGGGTAGCGGGGGTCCCTACAATGAGCAGTTCTTC.

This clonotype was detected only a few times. CDR3 in amino acids: CASTRSAIFPYEQYF. DNA of the CDR3: TGTGCCAGCACTCGTTCGGCCATCTTCCCCTACGAGCAGTACTTC. The chain links TRBV6-5 to TRBJ2-7; D remains unclear. The CDR3 is made up of 15 amino acids. The germline CDR1 and CDR2 sequences are MNHEY and SVGAGI. Between the trimmed V and J ends, which lost 7 bases and 2 bases, there was a span of 18 bases.

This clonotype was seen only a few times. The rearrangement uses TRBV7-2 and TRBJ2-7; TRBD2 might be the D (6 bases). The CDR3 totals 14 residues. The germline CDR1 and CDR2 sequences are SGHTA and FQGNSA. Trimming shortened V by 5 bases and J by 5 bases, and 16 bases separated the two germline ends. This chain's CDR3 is CASSTHRGTNEQYF. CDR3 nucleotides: TGTGCCAGCAGCACTCATCGCGGGACCAACGAGCAGTACTTC.